This T cell receptor (beta chain) originates from a study of early T cells in non-severe SARS-CoV-2 infection. Study background: Unsorted whole-blood RNA was sequenced in bulk, leaving chains unpaired. Study-level points and caveats: VDJdb matching favored anti-spike CD8 responses, missing private and CD4 specificities.

In its sample, this clonotype was seen many times. The antigen is not known. Individual cDNA molecules were tagged with unique molecular identifiers, the study reported. TCRdb itself ran the 5' RACE reads through MiXCR, one entry per CDR3 protein. The table includes 90,000 to 100,000 distinct CDR3 sequences, around 14% detected once. With 6 bases removed from V and 1 base from J, the gap between germline ends came to 15 bases. The CDR3 runs to 15 residues. Germline V gives CDR1 MDHEN, CDR2 SYDVKM. The chain has TRBV28 and TRBJ1-1; no clear D gene. The sequence came from an adult who was a healthcare worker with PCR-confirmed SARS-CoV-2 infection or an uninfected control (not recorded which). The sequenced sample consisted of whole blood. The CDR3 region is CASSPRTVKNTEAFF. In DNA form, the CDR3 reads TGTGCCAGCAGCCCTAGAACGGTCAAGAACACTGAAGCTTTCTTT.